A single sample gave rise to the 26 T cell receptor beta chains below, sequenced in a study of cytomegalovirus exposure and HLA in healthy donors. The repertoire was sequenced with immunoSEQ multiplex PCR; TCRdb's copy has only in-frame clones and lacks some. The sample has roughly 150,000 clones, 70% to 90% seen once. Source material: PBMCs. All receptors come from a man younger than 45 in good health and CMV-seropositive.

The chain links TRBV9 to TRBJ1-1; perhaps TRBD1 as D (5 bases). The V gene lost 1 base and the J gene lost 4 bases, with 11 bases spanning the gap. Germline lookup yields CDR1 SGDLS and CDR2 YYNGEE. CDR3 size: 14 residues. The chain's CDR3 is CASSVWDSSTEAFF. In DNA form, the CDR3 reads TGTGCCAGCAGCGTATGGGACTCCTCCACTGAAGCTTTCTTT.

The rearrangement uses TRBV14 and TRBJ2-3; TRBD1 matches at 7 bases. The CDR3 is made up of 16 amino acids. J gave up 5 bases and V 0 bases, and 8 bases lay outside the gene matches. Per the germline V gene, CDR1 is SGHDN and CDR2 is FVKESK. The CDR3 DNA reads as TGTGCCAGCAGCCAAGATCAGGGGGTAGTAGGAGATACGCAGTATTTT. Amino acid sequence: CASSQDQGVVGDTQYF.

The chain employs TRBV6-5 and TRBJ1-3; 7 positions match TRBD1. This CDR3 has 15 residues. CDR1 and CDR2 (germline): MNHEY, SVGAGI. V trimming: 2 bases; J trimming: 3 bases; junction bases outside the gene matches: 4. The CDR3 bases are TGTGCCAGCAGTTACAAGGGGGCGTATGGAAACACCATATATTTT. Translating it yields CASSYKGAYGNTIYF.

The chain is built from TRBV6-5 and TRBJ1-5, with 8 positions matching TRBD1. The ends lost 4 bases at V and 9 bases at J; junction bases unmatched: 11. The CDR3 has 15 amino acids. From germline, CDR1 is MNHEY and CDR2 SVGAGI. The CDR3 reads CASSSTGAGPGPQHF. CDR3 nucleotides: TGTGCCAGCAGTTCGACAGGGGCCGGACCTGGGCCCCAGCATTTT.

This clone was seen more than once but under ten times. The chain joins TRBV6-5 to TRBJ1-6, with D perhaps matching TRBD1 (5 bases). CDR1 is MNHEY and CDR2 is SVGAGI in the germline V gene. Trimming took 0 bases from V and 13 from J, leaving 16 bases between them. CDR3 length equals 15 residues. The CDR3 nucleotides read TGTGCCAGCAGTTACTCGCGTCAGGGATCGTGGCCCCTCCACTTT. Protein: CASSYSRQGSWPLHF.

This clone was picked up a small number of times. The chain links TRBV19 to TRBJ1-6, with TRBD1 matching over 7 bases. CDR1 and CDR2 (germline): LNHDA, SQIVND (reference sequence). The CDR3 totals 16 residues. Germline trimming cut 4 bases from V and 6 bases from J; bases unmatched to any gene: 9. CDR3 protein: CASSTATGAANSPLHF. The CDR3 nucleotides read TGTGCCAGTAGTACCGCTACAGGGGCCGCTAATTCACCCCTCCACTTT.

The rearrangement joins TRBV18 to TRBJ2-3; D remains unclear. Germline V gives CDR1 KGHSH, CDR2 LQKENI. The CDR3 consists of 13 residues. Deletions cut 1 base from V and 5 bases from J, with 7 bases between. CDR3 residues: CASSPHSLDTQYF. DNA of the CDR3: TGTGCCAGCTCACCACACAGTTTAGATACGCAGTATTTT.

The CDR3, as DNA: TGCGCCAGCAGTGAGGGGGGCAGCCGCACAGATACGCAGTATTTT. Protein product: CASSEGGSRTDTQYF. The chain recombines TRBV10-1 with TRBJ2-3, with D maybe TRBD1 (6 bases). There are 15 residues in the CDR3. The germline CDR1 and CDR2 sequences are WNHNN and SYGVQD (reference sequence). The V end was cut by 2 bases, the J end by 1 base, with 10 bases between.

The chain links TRBV10-1 to TRBJ1-4; D gene uncertain. The CDR3 is made up of 13 amino acids. The germline V gene encodes CDR1 WNHNN and CDR2 SYGVQD (reference sequence). Trimming cost V 3 bases and J 8 bases, with 10 bases left between them. As DNA, the CDR3 is TGCGCCAGCAGTGAACGGGTCGGAGAAAAACTGTTTTTT. This codes for CASSERVGEKLFF.

CDR3 residues: CASSETDRARDTQYF. CDR3 nucleotide sequence: TGTGCCAGCAGTGAAACTGACAGGGCCAGAGATACGCAGTATTTT. This rearrangement joins TRBV6-1 to TRBJ2-3; 7 bases line up with TRBD1. V lost 2 bases and J lost 5; bases outside the gene matches: 7. The CDR3 covers 15 residues. Germline lookup yields CDR1 MNHNS and CDR2 SASEGT.

The chain couples TRBV2 to TRBJ2-5, with D maybe TRBD1 (5 bases). V lost 8 bases to trimming and J lost 1 base, with 11 bases between them. Germline-derived CDR1 and CDR2 are SNHLY and FYNNEI. The CDR3 is 13 residues long. CDR3 sequence (DNA): TGTGCCAGCTACAGGAGAACCCAAGAGACCCAGTACTTC. The encoded protein is CASYRRTQETQYF.

The rearrangement links TRBV4-2 to TRBJ2-1; weak D call: TRBD2 (5 bases). CDR3 length equals 15 residues. The V end was cut by 0 bases, the J end by 6 bases, with 12 bases between. Germline values: CDR1 LGHNA, CDR2 YNFKEQ. The chain's CDR3 is CASSQDTVRGNEQFF. Here the CDR3 DNA reads TGTGCCAGCAGCCAAGACACGGTACGGGGCAATGAGCAGTTCTTC.

The V and J genes are TRBV14 and TRBJ2-7; 7 positions match TRBD2. Germline lookup yields CDR1 SGHDN and CDR2 FVKESK. V shed 1 base and J 8 bases; nucleotides not matched to a gene: 2. The CDR3 contains 12 residues. In nucleotides, the CDR3 is TGTGCCAGCAGCCAAGTGGGGGGGAAGCAGTACTTC. It yields the protein CASSQVGGKQYF.

The chain carries TRBV27 and TRBJ1-2; tentatively, D is TRBD1 (6 bases). The V gene lost 6 bases and the J gene lost 4 bases, with 21 bases spanning the gap. Germline CDR1 is MNHEY and CDR2 is SMNVEV (reference sequence). The CDR3 is 16 amino acids. The CDR3 DNA sequence: TGTGCCAGCAGCTCGATGGGAGGGGGGTATGGCTATGGCTACACCTTC. Its protein is CASSSMGGGYGYGYTF.

This clone was seen a single time. The genes are TRBV19 and TRBJ1-2; 8 bases align to TRBD1. Germline V gives CDR1 LNHDA, CDR2 SQIVND (reference sequence). The ends lost 2 bases at V and 4 bases at J; junction bases unmatched: 3. CDR3 size: 14 residues. The CDR3 loop is CASSIQTGGYGYTF. The CDR3 DNA sequence: TGTGCCAGTAGTATACAAACAGGGGGCTATGGCTACACCTTC.

This clone was detected only once. The chain employs TRBV4-1 and TRBJ2-5; TRBD2 agrees at 11 bases. Trimming at V came to 4 bases and at J to 0 bases, leaving 4 bases not matched to a gene. Germline V gives CDR1 MGHRA, CDR2 YSYEKL. The CDR3 runs to 16 residues. The CDR3 DNA is TGCGCCAGCAGCCGCCCGGGACTAGCGGACCAAGAGACCCAGTACTTC. This translates into CASSRPGLADQETQYF.

This chain joins TRBV11-3 and TRBJ2-5; maybe TRBD1 (5 bases). CDR1 SGHNT and CDR2 YENEEA come from the germline V gene. The CDR3 sequence is 13 residues long. V was cut by 0 bases and J by 3 bases, with 5 bases left in between. The CDR3 DNA sequence: TGTGCCAGCAGCTTAGAGACAGAAGAGACCCAGTACTTC. It translates to CASSLETEETQYF.

The genes are TRBV5-1 and TRBJ2-7; 7 bases fit TRBD1. CDR3 size: 14 residues. In germline, CDR1 is SGHRS, CDR2 YFSETQ. The trim removed 0 bases at V and 2 bases at J, leaving 2 bases unmatched. DNA of the CDR3: TGCGCCAGCAGCTTGGAAGGGACAGCCTACGAGCAGTACTTC. Encoded protein: CASSLEGTAYEQYF.

The gene calls are TRBV27 and TRBJ2-3, with a weak D call TRBD2 (7 bases). V lost 0 bases, J lost 3 bases, and 13 bases lay in between. Germline values: CDR1 MNHEY, CDR2 SMNVEV (reference sequence). CDR3 length: 16 residues. CDR3 amino acids: CASSLSWGRGTDTQYF. The CDR3 bases are TGTGCCAGCAGTTTATCGTGGGGGCGGGGGACAGATACGCAGTATTTT.

The V gene is TRBV2, the J gene TRBJ2-3; 10 nucleotides line up with TRBD2. V shed 2 bases and J 8 bases; nucleotides not matched to a gene: 7. The CDR3 runs to 15 residues. Germline V gene lookup returns CDR1 SNHLY and CDR2 FYNNEI. CDR3 protein: CASSEPSGGLGTQYF. The CDR3 bases are TGTGCCAGCAGTGAACCTAGCGGGGGACTGGGTACGCAGTATTTT.

V is TRBV19 and J is TRBJ2-7; D call uncertain. Looked up from germline, CDR1 is LNHDA and CDR2 is SQIVND (reference sequence). Trimming pared 1 base from V and 7 bases from J, leaving 11 bases between. The CDR3 sequence is 13 residues long. CDR3 in amino acids: CASSIGAASEQYF. In nucleotides, the CDR3 is TGTGCCAGTAGTATAGGAGCAGCGTCAGAGCAGTACTTC.

The chain combines TRBV4-3 with TRBJ1-6; 8 positions match TRBD1. This CDR3 is built from 17 residues. Germline V lookup: CDR1 LGHNA, CDR2 YSLEER. J was trimmed by 5 bases and V by 1 base; bases with no gene match: 7. The CDR3 coding sequence is TGCGCCAGCAGCCAAGCCGGACAGGGAAGGAATAATTCACCCCTCCACTTT. Amino acid sequence: CASSQAGQGRNNSPLHF.

This chain joins TRBV4-3 and TRBJ1-2; D may be TRBD1 (6 bases). From germline, CDR1 is LGHNA and CDR2 YSLEER. The CDR3 sequence is 14 residues long. V lost 2 bases, J lost 4 bases, and 11 bases lay in between. This CDR3 reads CASSQSDRIYGYTF. Written as DNA, the CDR3 is TGCGCCAGCAGCCAATCAGACAGGATCTATGGCTACACCTTC.

This sequence joins TRBV19 and TRBJ1-1; 9 bases agree with TRBD1. CDR3 length: 13 amino acids. Germline trimming cut 8 bases from V and 8 bases from J; bases unmatched to any gene: 9. Germline loops: CDR1 LNHDA, CDR2 SQIVND (reference sequence). CDR3 nucleotides: TGTGCCAGTTGCGACAGGGGGATTTCCGAAGCTTTCTTT. This encodes CASCDRGISEAFF.

This clone was seen once. The chain links TRBV18 to TRBJ1-3; TRBD1 aligns across 7 bases. CDR1 and CDR2 from the germline V gene are KGHSH and LQKENI. This CDR3 comprises 16 residues. V dropped 5 bases and J dropped 0; count of bases not matched to a gene: 7. CDR3 amino acids: CASSTTGAPSGNTIYF. The CDR3 nucleotides read TGTGCCAGCTCAACTACAGGGGCACCCTCTGGAAACACCATATATTTT.

The chain couples TRBV11-2 to TRBJ2-7; 7 bases are a match to TRBD2. After removal of 1 base from V and 2 bases from J, the junction contained 8 bases not matched to a gene. Germline values: CDR1 SGHAT, CDR2 FQNNGV. The CDR3 has 16 amino acids. Here the CDR3 DNA reads TGTGCCAGCAGCTTAGGGGGGGGGATGACTACCTACGAGCAGTACTTC. Protein: CASSLGGGMTTYEQYF.